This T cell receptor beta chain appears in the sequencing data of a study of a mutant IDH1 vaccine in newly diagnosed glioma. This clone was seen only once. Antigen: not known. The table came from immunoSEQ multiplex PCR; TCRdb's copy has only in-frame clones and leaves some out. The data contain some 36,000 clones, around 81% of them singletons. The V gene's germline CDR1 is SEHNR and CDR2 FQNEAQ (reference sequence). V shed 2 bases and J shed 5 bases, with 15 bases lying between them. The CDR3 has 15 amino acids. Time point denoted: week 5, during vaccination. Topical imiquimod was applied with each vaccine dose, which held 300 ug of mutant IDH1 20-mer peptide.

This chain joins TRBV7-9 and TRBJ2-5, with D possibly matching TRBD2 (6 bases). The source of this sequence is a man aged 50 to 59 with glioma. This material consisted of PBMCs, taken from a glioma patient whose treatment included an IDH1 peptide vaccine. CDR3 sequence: CASSLLAPGGETQYF. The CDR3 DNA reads TGTGCCAGCAGCTTACTAGCTCCTGGGGGGGAGACCCAGTACTTC.